This TCR beta chain was sequenced in a study of shared clonotypes between healthy human individuals. Naivety among CD8 cells was defined by CD45RO negativity and positive CCR7 selection, thereby excluding terminally differentiated effector memory CD45RA+ cells. About this clone: Other DNA sequences in the sample encode the same CDR3.

The CDR3 contains 15 residues. The J segment lost 1 base and the V segment lost 1 base, leaving 2 bases of the junction unmatched. Germline V gives CDR1 LNHDA, CDR2 SQIVND (reference sequence). Profiled with immunoSEQ multiplex PCR; TCRdb holds only in-frame clones, not every one. The sample includes hundreds of thousands of clones, 95% to 96% of them seen just once. Sequencing was carried out using naive CD8+ T cells sorted from blood. The sequence came from a woman aged 25 to 45 in good health. V is TRBV19 and J is TRBJ1-1; TRBD1 aligns across 8 bases. In DNA, the CDR3 is TGTGCCAGTAGTATAGGGGGGACAGGGAACACTGAAGCTTTCTTT. This translates into CASSIGGTGNTEAFF.